The present TCR beta chain was sequenced within a study of post-analysis software for immune sequencing data. Study as a whole: Included among the disease courses, which were recorded for the cohort, were relapsing-remitting, secondary progressive and progressive-relapsing multiple sclerosis.

TCR beta cDNA libraries included unique molecular identifiers. There were about 0.85 to 11 million T cells, and roughly 0.5 million cDNA molecules came from them. MiXCR, applied by TCRdb to the PCR reads, yields one record per CDR3 protein. The table has fewer than 850,000 distinct CDR3 sequences, 25% to 30% seen once. Trimming removed 3 bases at V and 2 bases at J, with 13 bases between. CDR3 size: 15 residues. Germline CDR1 KGHDR, CDR2 SFDVKD. Findings and limits, study-wide: A handful of TRBV segments, including TRBV5-6, TRBV5-1 and TRBV20-1, were more frequent in patients than controls. The authors found that F measure strongly co-clustered same-batch samples. Multiple sclerosis patients showed significantly lower normalized Chao1 diversity than controls did.

For this clonotype: Its antigen is unidentified.

This clonotype originated in a girl aged 5-17 years with multiple sclerosis. The chain recombines TRBV24-1 with TRBJ2-7; tentatively, D is TRBD1 (5 bases). Sequencing was carried out using blood. The chain's CDR3 is CATSDPKTETYEQYF. DNA of the CDR3: TGTGCCACCAGTGATCCGAAGACAGAAACCTACGAGCAGTACTTC.